The 26 T cell receptor beta chains in this list originate from one sample, sequenced in a study of cytomegalovirus exposure and HLA in healthy donors. PCR employed 60 Vbeta and 13 Jbeta primers. Sequencing used immunoSEQ multiplex PCR; TCRdb keeps in-frame clones, though not all of them. The sample has almost 200,000 clones, 70% to 90% seen once. The sample consisted of PBMCs. The receptors stem from a woman in her forties or fifties in good health and CMV-seronegative.

The rearrangement links TRBV7-2 to TRBJ2-1; D is uncertain. In germline, CDR1 is SGHTA, CDR2 FQGNSA. Trimming shortened V by 3 bases and J by 9 bases, and 15 bases separated the two germline ends. The CDR3 extends over 14 amino acids. The CDR3, as DNA: TGTGCCAGCAGCTTGCAACAGCTTCTGTTTGAGCAGTTCTTC. Translated: CASSLQQLLFEQFF.

The chain couples TRBV6-5 to TRBJ1-1; D perhaps matches TRBD1 (5 bases). This CDR3 spans 15 amino acids. Germline V gives CDR1 MNHEY, CDR2 SVGAGI. V dropped 5 bases and J dropped 3 bases, with 16 bases sitting between them. The CDR3 coding sequence is TGTGCCAGCAGTACCTATCTGGGGGGTGACACTGAAGCTTTCTTT. Translation: CASSTYLGGDTEAFF.

V and J are TRBV28 and TRBJ1-1, with TRBD1 identical over 9 bases. The CDR3 sequence is 16 residues long. CDR1 and CDR2 (germline): MDHEN, SYDVKM. The V segment lost 0 bases and the J segment 4 bases; nucleotides outside the gene matches: 6. CDR3 in amino acids: CASSLWLGQGVTEAFF. The CDR3 bases are TGTGCCAGCAGTTTATGGCTGGGACAGGGAGTCACTGAAGCTTTCTTT.

The chain combines TRBV30 with TRBJ1-1; D possibly corresponds to TRBD1 (6 bases). Trimming left V 2 bases short and J 2 bases short, with 15 bases between. CDR3 size: 15 residues. Germline CDR1 and CDR2: GTSNPN and SVGIG (reference sequence). CDR3 sequence (DNA): TGTGCCTGGAGTTGGGGGGGGGCTATAAACACTGAAGCTTTCTTT. Its translation is CAWSWGGAINTEAFF.

This chain connects TRBV4-3 to TRBJ1-4; unclear D gene. The CDR3 loop spans 17 amino acids. Trimming removed 4 bases at V and 0 bases at J, with 15 bases between. Germline loops: CDR1 LGHNA, CDR2 YSLEER. CDR3 DNA sequence: TGCGCCAGCAGCCCGACACAGTTCCCAACAACTAATGAAAAACTGTTTTTT. Its translation: CASSPTQFPTTNEKLFF.

A single count supports this clone. V usage is TRBV10-3 and J usage is TRBJ1-4; tentatively, D is TRBD1 (6 bases). Per the germline V gene, CDR1 is ENHRY and CDR2 is SYGVKD. V gave up 10 bases and J gave up 2 bases, with 23 bases separating them. There are 17 residues in the CDR3. The chain's CDR3 is CATRVAGTLATNEKLFF. The CDR3 nucleotides read TGTGCCACCAGAGTTGCAGGGACACTCGCTACTAATGAAAAACTGTTTTTT.

This chain uses TRBV18 with TRBJ1-2, with unresolved D. Trimming pared 5 bases from V and 0 bases from J, leaving 4 bases between. This CDR3 contains 12 residues. Germline lookup yields CDR1 KGHSH and CDR2 LQKENI. Here the CDR3 DNA reads TGTGCCAGCTCAACAGCTAACTATGGCTACACCTTC. It encodes CASSTANYGYTF.

The J gene is TRBJ2-1, the V gene TRBV7-6; TRBD2 matches at 10 bases. Germline CDR1 is SGHVS and CDR2 is FNYEAQ. V lost 1 base and J lost 5; bases outside the gene matches: 14. The CDR3 runs 19 residues. The CDR3 nucleotides read TGTGCCAGCAGCTTAGGTCTTAGCCTAGGAGCGGGAGGGGACAATGAGCAGTTCTTC. This codes for CASSLGLSLGAGGDNEQFF.

The CDR3 nucleotides read TGTGCCAGCAGCGCCCAGGGGTTGGGTCATGGCTACACCTTC. As protein: CASSAQGLGHGYTF. The genes are TRBV5-4 and TRBJ1-2; maybe TRBD1 (6 bases). Per the germline V gene, CDR1 is SGHNT and CDR2 is YYREEE (reference sequence). V was cut by 4 bases and J by 6 bases, with 16 bases left in between. The CDR3 is 14 residues long.

The V call is TRBV7-9, the J call TRBJ2-5, with D perhaps TRBD2 (5 bases). V was trimmed by 10 bases and J by 2 bases, leaving 5 bases between them. This CDR3 has 10 residues. In germline, CDR1 is SEHNR, CDR2 FQNEAQ (reference sequence). CDR3 sequence reads: CATGQETQYF. The CDR3 region has the DNA TGTGCCACGGGGCAAGAGACCCAGTACTTC.

The rearrangement joins TRBV7-2 to TRBJ1-1; the D gene is possibly TRBD1 (5 bases). This CDR3 contains 16 residues. Deletions cut 4 bases from V and 0 bases from J, with 15 bases between. Germline V CDR1 and CDR2: SGHTA, FQGNSA. CDR3 in DNA: TGTGCCAGCAGCTCGCAGGGTCCCCTTATGAACACTGAAGCTTTCTTT. This gives the protein CASSSQGPLMNTEAFF.

The chain links TRBV29-1 to TRBJ2-7, with D uncertain. V was clipped by 4 bases and J by 5 bases, with 9 bases between them. The CDR3 totals 11 residues. Per germline, CDR1 SQVTM and CDR2 ANQGSEA. DNA of the CDR3: TGCAGCGTTGTAGGTAGCCACGAGCAGTACTTC. Its translation: CSVVGSHEQYF.

The rearrangement joins TRBV7-9 to TRBJ1-1; no firm D call. The CDR3 consists of 15 residues. The V end was cut by 1 base, the J end by 1 base, with 10 bases between. Germline values: CDR1 SEHNR, CDR2 FQNEAQ (reference sequence). The CDR3, as DNA: TGTGCCAGCAGCTTAGGGGGAGAGGGGAACACTGAAGCTTTCTTT. Amino acid sequence: CASSLGGEGNTEAFF.

This sequence joins TRBV28 and TRBJ2-7; 9 bases align to TRBD2. This CDR3 is 14 amino acids long. After removal of 5 bases from V and 7 bases from J, the junction contained 9 bases not matched to a gene. CDR1 is MDHEN and CDR2 is SYDVKM in the germline V gene. CDR3 loop: CASSVTTSGLEQYF. The CDR3 region has the DNA TGTGCCAGCAGTGTGACGACTAGCGGTCTAGAGCAGTACTTC. The full variable domain, its missing parts supplied by reference TRBV28 and TRBJ2-7, is DVKVTQSSRYLVKRTGEKVFLECVQDMDHENMFWYRQDPGLGLRLIYFSYDVKMKEKGDIPEGYSVSREKKERFSLILESASTNQTSMYLCASSVTTSGLEQYFGPGTRLTVT.

This chain links TRBV7-3 with TRBJ1-1, with a tentative D call TRBD1 (5 bases). Germline V gene lookup returns CDR1 SGHTA and CDR2 FQGTGA. The CDR3 has 13 residues. V lost 6 bases, J lost 1 base, and 9 bases lay in between. The CDR3 here is CASSRTTNTEAFF. DNA for the CDR3: TGTGCCAGCAGTAGGACAACGAACACTGAAGCTTTCTTT.

J is TRBJ2-3 and V is TRBV9; 8 bases line up with TRBD1. The CDR3 loop spans 16 amino acids. Germline values: CDR1 SGDLS, CDR2 YYNGEE. With V trimmed by 4 bases and J by 0 bases, 7 bases remained unmatched. The CDR3 DNA follows: TGTGCCAGCAGCCCACGACAGGGGATTAGCACAGATACGCAGTATTTT. Its translation: CASSPRQGISTDTQYF.

The rearrangement uses TRBV7-9 and TRBJ2-7; TRBD1 is a possible D gene (6 bases). The germline V gene has CDR1 SEHNR and CDR2 FQNEAQ (reference sequence). V was cut by 3 bases and J by 0 bases, with 12 bases left in between. This CDR3 spans 15 amino acids. The CDR3 DNA sequence: TGTGCCAGCAGCTTTCCCCAGGGGTCCTCCTACGAGCAGTACTTC. Translating gives CASSFPQGSSYEQYF.

The chain is built from TRBV19 and TRBJ2-1, with 11 bases that match TRBD2. CDR1 is LNHDA and CDR2 is SQIVND in the germline V gene (reference sequence). The J segment lost 9 bases and the V segment lost 5 bases, leaving 9 bases of the junction unmatched. This CDR3 is built from 15 residues. This CDR3 is CASSGTSGRRVEQFF. CDR3 nucleotide sequence: TGTGCCAGTAGTGGGACTAGCGGACGACGGGTTGAGCAGTTCTTC.

The chain joins TRBV5-1 to TRBJ1-1; the match to TRBD1 covers 7 bases. V lost 7 bases and J lost 0; bases outside the gene matches: 18. Germline loops: CDR1 SGHRS, CDR2 YFSETQ. CDR3 length equals 18 residues. The CDR3 DNA follows: TGCGCCAGCTTTCCGGGACAGTTAGGACGGATTATGAACACTGAAGCTTTCTTT. It translates to CASFPGQLGRIMNTEAFF.

The V and J genes are TRBV30 and TRBJ2-4; TRBD1 might be the D (5 bases). Germline CDR1 reads GTSNPN; CDR2 reads SVGIG (reference sequence). V dropped 1 base and J dropped 8 bases, with 12 bases sitting between them. This CDR3 contains 13 residues. The CDR3 region is CAWSGALGDIQYF. In DNA form, the CDR3 reads TGTGCCTGGAGTGGGGCCCTAGGGGACATTCAGTACTTC.

V and J are TRBV7-2 and TRBJ2-3, with D possibly matching TRBD2 (6 bases). The CDR3 runs 15 residues. Trimming took 1 base from V and 1 from J, leaving 9 bases between them. Germline CDR1 is SGHTA and CDR2 is FQGNSA. DNA for the CDR3: TGTGCCAGCAGCTTAGAAGGACTACGCACAGATACGCAGTATTTT. Translating gives CASSLEGLRTDTQYF.

The rearrangement joins TRBV29-1 to TRBJ1-2; unclear D gene. Deletions cut 0 bases from V and 4 bases from J, with 6 bases between. The CDR3 has 12 amino acids. The germline V gene has CDR1 SQVTM and CDR2 ANQGSEA. DNA of the CDR3: TGCAGCGTTGAAGAAGAGGCCTATGGCTACACCTTC. This encodes CSVEEEAYGYTF.

In this sample, this clone turned up once. This rearrangement joins TRBV29-1 to TRBJ2-5; 10 nucleotides line up with TRBD2. V gave up 7 bases and J gave up 5 bases; unmatched junction bases: 16. The CDR3 runs 16 residues. The germline V gene has CDR1 SQVTM and CDR2 ANQGSEA. DNA of the CDR3: TGCAGCGCCCCTGGGCGAGCGGGAGGGCCGAAGGAGACCCAGTACTTC. The encoded protein is CSAPGRAGGPKETQYF. Using reference TRBV29-1 and TRBJ2-5 for the parts outside the CDR3, the full variable domain is SAVISQKPSRDICQRGTSLTIQCQVDSQVTMMFWYRQQPGQSLTLIATANQGSEATYESGFVIDKFPISRPNLTFSTLTVSNMSPEDSSIYLCSAPGRAGGPKETQYFGPGTRLLVL.

V usage is TRBV7-9 and J usage is TRBJ1-1; a possible D gene is TRBD1 (5 bases). The CDR3 spans 15 residues. Trimming took off 1 base at V and 0 bases at J, with 9 bases between the two ends. Germline lookup yields CDR1 SEHNR and CDR2 FQNEAQ (reference sequence). The DNA of the CDR3 is TGTGCCAGCAGCTTAGAGTGGGGGGTGAACACTGAAGCTTTCTTT. Translated, it gives CASSLEWGVNTEAFF.

V and J are TRBV25-1 and TRBJ2-7; 9 positions match TRBD2. Germline CDR1 and CDR2: MGHDK and SYGVNS. V trimming: 3 bases; J trimming: 2 bases; junction bases outside the gene matches: 8. CDR3 size: 16 residues. Written as DNA, the CDR3 is TGTGCCAGCAGTGACTCTGGGACTAGCCGAACCTACGAGCAGTACTTC. The encoded protein is CASSDSGTSRTYEQYF.

The CDR3 DNA is TGTGCCAGCAGCTTAGGAGCGGCTTCCTACAATGAGCAGTTCTTC. Encoded protein: CASSLGAASYNEQFF. The V and J genes are TRBV7-2 and TRBJ2-1; D perhaps matches TRBD2 (5 bases). Germline CDR1 is SGHTA and CDR2 is FQGNSA. The V gene lost 1 base and the J gene lost 1 base, with 8 bases spanning the gap. This CDR3 has 15 residues.